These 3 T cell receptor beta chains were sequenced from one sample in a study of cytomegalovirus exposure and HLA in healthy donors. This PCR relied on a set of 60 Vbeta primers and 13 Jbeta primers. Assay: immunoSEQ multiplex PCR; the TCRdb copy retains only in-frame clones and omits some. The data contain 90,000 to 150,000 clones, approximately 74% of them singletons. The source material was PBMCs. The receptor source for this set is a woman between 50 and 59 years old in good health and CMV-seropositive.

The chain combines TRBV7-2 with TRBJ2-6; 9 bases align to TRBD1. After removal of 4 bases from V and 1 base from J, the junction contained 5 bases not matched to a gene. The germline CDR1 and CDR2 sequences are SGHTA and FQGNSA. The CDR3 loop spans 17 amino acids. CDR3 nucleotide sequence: TGTGCCAGCAGCTCGGGACAGGGAAGGTCTGGGGCCAACGTCCTGACTTTC. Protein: CASSSGQGRSGANVLTF. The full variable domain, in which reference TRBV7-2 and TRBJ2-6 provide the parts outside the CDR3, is GAGVSQSPSNKVTEKGKDVELRCDPISGHTALYWYRQSLGQGLEFLIYFQGNSAPDKSGLPSDRFSAERTGGSVSTLTIQRTQQEDSAVYLCASSSGQGRSGANVLTFGAGSRLTVL.

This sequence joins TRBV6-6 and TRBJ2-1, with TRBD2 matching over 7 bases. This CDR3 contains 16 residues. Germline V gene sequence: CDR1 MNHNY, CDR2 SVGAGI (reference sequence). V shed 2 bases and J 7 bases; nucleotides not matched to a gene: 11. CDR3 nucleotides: TGTGCCAGCAGTTACGGGAGCGGGGCCTACGGGAATGAGCAGTTCTTC. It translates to CASSYGSGAYGNEQFF.

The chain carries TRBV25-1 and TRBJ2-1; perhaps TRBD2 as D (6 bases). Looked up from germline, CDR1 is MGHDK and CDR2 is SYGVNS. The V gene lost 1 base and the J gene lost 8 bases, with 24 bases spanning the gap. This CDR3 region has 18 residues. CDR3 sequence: CASSELGSSAPTGDEQFF. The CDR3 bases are TGTGCCAGCAGTGAATTAGGCTCTAGCGCGCCGACGGGGGATGAGCAGTTCTTC.